Included here is one T cell receptor beta chain sequence, with context. Its antigen is not identified. The record originates from a study of CD8+CD57+ T cells in acquired aplastic anemia. Turning to the study itself: Yields of DNA that came from sorted CD4+ and CD8+ cells averaged about 3.4 ug. Broader study findings: Between the patient and control groups, CD8+ Simpson's diversity did not differ significantly.

J gave up 6 bases and V 4 bases, and 3 bases lay outside the gene matches. CDR1 and CDR2 from the germline V gene are SGHRS and YFSETQ. The CDR3 is made up of 12 amino acids. Selection for sequencing was limited to patients who had shown CD8+CD57+ cell expansion by flow cytometry. In all patients, the disease was severe acquired aplastic anemia. At the time of blood sampling, patients had not yet received any therapy. Researchers used genomic DNA as the template to profile TCR beta VDJ and CDR3. TCRdb re-called the reads with MiXCR, one entry per CDR3 protein. The sample contains around 200,000 distinct CDR3 sequences, about half of which appear only once.

The source of this sequence is a human donor with aplastic anemia. This chain joins TRBV5-1 and TRBJ2-7; 8 bases agree with TRBD1. Source material: sorted CD4+, CD8+, or CD8+CD57+ T cells (not recorded which) from PBMCs. In DNA, the CDR3 is TGCGCCAGCAGCGGCGACAGGGGCGAGCAGTACTTC. Protein sequence: CASSGDRGEQYF.